The 4 T cell receptor beta chains given below trace back to one sample, sequenced in a study of blood T cell repertoires in COVID-19. The protocol was immunoSEQ multiplex PCR, while the TCRdb copy is restricted to in-frame clones and leaves out a portion. Of about 150,000 clones in the sample, 80% to 90% were seen once. The sequenced sample was peripheral blood. These receptors were collected from a man of 80 years or more with acute or convalescent COVID-19.

There are a few counts of this clone. The V gene is TRBV7-9, the J gene TRBJ2-1; 8 bases agree with TRBD2. From germline, CDR1 is SEHNR and CDR2 FQNEAQ (reference sequence). This CDR3 has 15 amino acids. V was clipped by 7 bases and J by 5 bases; unmatched bases: 10. CDR3 loop: CASNNGGDYDNEQFF. As DNA, the CDR3 is TGTGCCAGCAACAACGGGGGGGATTATGACAATGAGCAGTTCTTC. Variable domain in full (rest from reference TRBV7-9 and TRBJ2-1): DTGVSQNPRHKITKRGQNVTFRCDPISEHNRLYWYRQTLGQGPEFLTYFQNEAQLEKSRLLSDRFSAERPKGSFSTLEIQRTEQGDSAMYLCASNNGGDYDNEQFFGPGTRLTVL.

The chain couples TRBV19 to TRBJ2-2, with TRBD1 identical over 10 bases. Germline trimming cut 5 bases from V and 7 bases from J; bases unmatched to any gene: 16. CDR3 size: 18 residues. CDR1 is LNHDA, CDR2 SQIVND, per germline (reference sequence). CDR3 bases: TGTGCCAGTAGTTCCTCACCGGGGACAGGGGTGGGGCACGGGGAGCTGTTTTTT. It yields the protein CASSSSPGTGVGHGELFF. The whole variable domain, remainder taken from reference TRBV19 and TRBJ2-2, is DGGITQSPKYLFRKEGQNVTLSCEQNLNHDAMYWYRQDPGQGLRLIYYSQIVNDFQKGDIAEGYSVSREKKESFPLTVTSAQKNPTAFYLCASSSSPGTGVGHGELFFGEGSRLTVL.

The chain uses TRBV28 and TRBJ2-2; 8 positions agree with TRBD1. The CDR3 covers 17 residues. Losses at the gene ends were 6 bases for V and 3 bases for J; bases not matched to a gene: 12. Germline CDR1 reads MDHEN; CDR2 reads SYDVKM. CDR3 sequence reads: CASSSLGQGIHTGELFF. The CDR3 DNA follows: TGTGCCAGCAGCTCCCTCGGACAGGGTATACACACCGGGGAGCTGTTTTTT.

The chain couples TRBV7-2 to TRBJ2-7, with D maybe TRBD1 (6 bases). CDR1 and CDR2 from the germline V gene are SGHTA and FQGNSA. With 4 bases removed from V and 6 bases from J, the gap between germline ends came to 13 bases. The CDR3 totals 13 residues. The CDR3: CASSSTGTSEQYF. The CDR3 coding sequence is TGTGCCAGCAGCTCCACGGGGACAAGCGAGCAGTACTTC.